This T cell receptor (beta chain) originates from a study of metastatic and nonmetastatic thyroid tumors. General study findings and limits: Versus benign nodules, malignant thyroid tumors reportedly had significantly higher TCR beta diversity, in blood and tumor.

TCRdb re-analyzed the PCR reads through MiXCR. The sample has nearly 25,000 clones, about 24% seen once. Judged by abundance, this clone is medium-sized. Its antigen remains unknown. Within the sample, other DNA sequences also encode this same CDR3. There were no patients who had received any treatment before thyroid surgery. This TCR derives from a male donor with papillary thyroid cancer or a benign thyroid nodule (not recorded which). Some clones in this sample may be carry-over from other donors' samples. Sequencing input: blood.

The CDR3 is CASSYSHIANYGYTF. The CDR3 nucleotides read TGTGCCAGCAGTTACTCGCACATAGCTAACTATGGCTACACCTTC. V usage is TRBV6-5 and J usage is TRBJ1-2; D unclear. The CDR3 contains 15 residues. V was pared by 0 bases and J by 0 bases, with 8 bases between. Per the germline V gene, CDR1 is MNHEY and CDR2 is SVGAGI.